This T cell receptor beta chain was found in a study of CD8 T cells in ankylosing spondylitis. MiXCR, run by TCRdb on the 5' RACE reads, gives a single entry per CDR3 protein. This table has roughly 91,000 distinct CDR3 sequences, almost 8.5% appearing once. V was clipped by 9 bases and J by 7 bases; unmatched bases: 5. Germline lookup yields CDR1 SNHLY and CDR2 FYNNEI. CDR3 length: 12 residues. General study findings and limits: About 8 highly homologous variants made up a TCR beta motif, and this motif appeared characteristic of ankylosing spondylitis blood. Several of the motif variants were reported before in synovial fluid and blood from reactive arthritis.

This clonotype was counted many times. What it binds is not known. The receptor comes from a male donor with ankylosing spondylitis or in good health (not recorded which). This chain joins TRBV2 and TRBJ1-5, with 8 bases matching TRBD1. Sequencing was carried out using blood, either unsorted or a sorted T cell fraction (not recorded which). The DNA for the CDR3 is TGTGCCAGTGACAGGGGTGGCCAGCCCCAGCATTTT. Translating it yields CASDRGGQPQHF.